This TCR beta chain was sequenced during a study of cytomegalovirus exposure and HLA in healthy donors. Whole-study findings and limits: First-cohort TCR clusters tended to co-occur in the 90 to 150 validation repertoires, a later analysis found. Across donors, most TCRs were seen rarely, yet some public ones were widespread. The listing of 150 to 200 TCR beta chains classed them as cytomegalovirus-associated.

The germline V and J ends were trimmed by 0 bases and 2 bases, with 8 bases remaining between them. The CDR3 length is 16 residues. Looked up from germline, CDR1 is LNHDA and CDR2 is SQIVND (reference sequence). Sequencing used immunoSEQ multiplex PCR; TCRdb keeps in-frame clones, though not all of them. The data show 90,000 or so clones, 85% seen once. Notes on this clone: Its specificity is unknown.

These donors were members of the approximately 120-subject validation cohort, a group separate from the roughly 670-subject first cohort. Material: PBMCs. The chain employs TRBV19 and TRBJ2-6, with D possibly matching TRBD2 (5 bases). The clonotype was recovered from a man aged 18 to 35 in good health and CMV-seropositive. The CDR3 region is CASSIELGAGANVLTF. The CDR3 DNA is TGTGCCAGTAGTATAGAGTTGGGAGCTGGGGCCAACGTCCTGACTTTC. The full variable domain, with the rest looked up from reference TRBV19 and TRBJ2-6, is DGGITQSPKYLFRKEGQNVTLSCEQNLNHDAMYWYRQDPGQGLRLIYYSQIVNDFQKGDIAEGYSVSREKKESFPLTVTSAQKNPTAFYLCASSIELGAGANVLTFGAGSRLTVL.